The 30 T cell receptor beta chains below all came from one sample that was sequenced in a study of shared clonotypes between healthy human individuals. Generated by immunoSEQ multiplex PCR, the TCRdb table keeps only in-frame clones and is missing some. The sample shows approximately 840,000 clones, 96% of them seen only once. Terminally differentiated effector memory CD45RA+ cells were excluded from the naive CD8 cells, which were CD45RO-negative and positively selected for CCR7. Sequencing input: naive CD8+ T cells sorted from blood. These receptors all come from a man aged 30 to 45 in good health.

The V call is TRBV27, the J call TRBJ1-2, with 12 bases identical to TRBD1. Germline lookup yields CDR1 MNHEY and CDR2 SMNVEV (reference sequence). V shed 6 bases and J 9 bases; nucleotides not matched to a gene: 8. The CDR3 runs to 14 residues. The CDR3 spells CASRGTGGWRSYTF. The CDR3 nucleotides are TGTGCCAGCAGGGGGACAGGGGGCTGGCGGAGCTACACCTTC.

The chain is built from TRBV4-1 and TRBJ2-7; D is unclear. In germline, CDR1 is MGHRA, CDR2 YSYEKL. The CDR3 consists of 15 residues. The germline V and J ends were trimmed by 1 base and 1 base, with 11 bases remaining between them. The CDR3 DNA is TGCGCCAGCAGCCAAGTCACCGCCCCGTCCTACGAGCAGTACTTC. Translation gives CASSQVTAPSYEQYF.

This sequence joins TRBV27 and TRBJ2-3; no clear D. The V end was cut by 4 bases, the J end by 0 bases, with 8 bases between. The germline V gene has CDR1 MNHEY and CDR2 SMNVEV (reference sequence). The CDR3 covers 14 residues. The CDR3 nucleotides are TGTGCCAGCAGTTCTATAGGAAGCACAGATACGCAGTATTTT. This sequence encodes CASSSIGSTDTQYF.

This chain uses TRBV6-5 with TRBJ2-7; TRBD1 is a possible D gene (5 bases). V was clipped by 8 bases and J by 2 bases, with 7 bases between them. CDR1 and CDR2 (germline): MNHEY, SVGAGI. The CDR3 contains 11 residues. The CDR3 coding sequence is TGTGCCAGCGGGGCTCCCTACGAGCAGTACTTC. Residues: CASGAPYEQYF.

The CDR3, as DNA: TGCGCCAGCAGCTTGTTTCTAGCGGGACGACAAGAGACCCAGTACTTC. Its translation: CASSLFLAGRQETQYF. The J gene is TRBJ2-5, the V gene TRBV5-1, with TRBD2 identical over 9 bases. Germline CDR1 and CDR2: SGHRS and YFSETQ. V dropped 1 base and J dropped 2; count of bases not matched to a gene: 6. This CDR3 contains 16 residues.

This clone was seen only once. The V call is TRBV11-2, the J call TRBJ2-7; D may correspond to TRBD1 or TRBD2 (6 bases each). V was clipped by 1 base and J by 8 bases, with 18 bases between them. The CDR3 runs to 15 residues. Looked up from germline, CDR1 is SGHAT and CDR2 is FQNNGV. The CDR3 protein is CASSLVRGPDTKQYF. In DNA, the CDR3 is TGTGCCAGCAGCTTAGTCCGGGGGCCGGATACGAAGCAGTACTTC.

For this clone: Other DNA sequences in this specimen translate into the identical CDR3. V gene TRBV27 combines with J gene TRBJ2-7, with D uncertain. The CDR3 totals 11 residues. Germline loops: CDR1 MNHEY, CDR2 SMNVEV (reference sequence). V lost 4 bases and J 2 bases, leaving 3 bases between the germline ends. CDR3 sequence reads: CASSSTYEQYF. CDR3 in DNA: TGTGCCAGCAGTTCGACCTACGAGCAGTACTTC.

V gene TRBV7-9 combines with J gene TRBJ1-1; weak D call: TRBD1 (5 bases). The CDR3 consists of 14 residues. Germline CDR1 SEHNR, CDR2 FQNEAQ (reference sequence). The V and J ends lost 7 bases and 2 bases respectively, with 14 bases between them. The chain's CDR3 is CASINGGINTEAFF. As DNA, the CDR3 is TGTGCCAGCATCAACGGGGGGATTAACACTGAAGCTTTCTTT.

Concerning this clone itself: In the same sample, other DNA sequences code for this CDR3. This chain joins TRBV27 and TRBJ2-7, with D maybe TRBD1 (6 bases). This CDR3 has 13 amino acids. The V gene's germline CDR1 is MNHEY and CDR2 SMNVEV (reference sequence). V was clipped by 3 bases and J by 2 bases, with 8 bases between them. CDR3 sequence reads: CASSFGQTYEQYF. For the CDR3, the DNA is TGTGCCAGCAGTTTCGGACAGACCTACGAGCAGTACTTC.

The chain couples TRBV6-5 to TRBJ2-2; a possible D gene is TRBD2 (6 bases). V gave up 4 bases and J gave up 3 bases, with 12 bases separating them. The CDR3 extends over 15 amino acids. Germline V gives CDR1 MNHEY, CDR2 SVGAGI. This CDR3 reads CASSSGTSYTGELFF. DNA for the CDR3: TGTGCCAGCAGTTCCGGGACTTCTTACACCGGGGAGCTGTTTTTT.

CDR3 protein: CASGGISGIYEQYF. The CDR3 region has the DNA TGTGCCAGTGGGGGGATTAGCGGGATATACGAGCAGTACTTC. The chain has TRBV28 and TRBJ2-7; the match to TRBD2 covers 8 bases. V dropped 9 bases and J dropped 4; count of bases not matched to a gene: 11. The CDR3 length is 14 residues. Per the germline V gene, CDR1 is MDHEN and CDR2 is SYDVKM.

V is TRBV7-6 and J is TRBJ2-7, with TRBD2 matching 7 bases. Germline V gives CDR1 SGHVS, CDR2 FNYEAQ. The V and J ends lost 2 bases and 0 bases, in that order; junction bases with no gene match: 4. CDR3 length equals 15 residues. CDR3 nucleotide sequence: TGTGCCAGCAGCTTAAGCCCTAGCGGCTCCTACGAGCAGTACTTC. Its protein is CASSLSPSGSYEQYF.

This chain uses TRBV2 with TRBJ2-2; 12 bases agree with TRBD2. CDR3 length: 17 amino acids. The germline CDR1 and CDR2 sequences are SNHLY and FYNNEI. V trimming: 5 bases; J trimming: 4 bases; junction bases outside the gene matches: 8. DNA of the CDR3: TGTGCCAGCAGTCGTAGACTAGCGGGAGTAGGCACCGGGGAGCTGTTTTTT. Translated, it gives CASSRRLAGVGTGELFF. The full variable domain, with the rest looked up from reference TRBV2 and TRBJ2-2, is EPEVTQTPSHQVTQMGQEVILRCVPISNHLYFYWYRQILGQKVEFLVSFYNNEISEKSEIFDDQFSVERPDGSNFTLKIRSTKLEDSAMYFCASSRRLAGVGTGELFFGEGSRLTVL.

The V call is TRBV6-6, the J call TRBJ2-7; 7 bases fit TRBD1. The CDR3 is 14 amino acids. J was trimmed by 5 bases and V by 5 bases; bases with no gene match: 9. From germline, CDR1 is MNHNY and CDR2 SVGAGI (reference sequence). This chain's CDR3 is CASSDETGVDEQYF. CDR3 nucleotides: TGTGCCAGCAGTGACGAAACAGGGGTGGACGAGCAGTACTTC.

The V and J genes are TRBV4-3 and TRBJ2-1, with TRBD2 matching over 7 bases. The V gene end was trimmed by 6 bases and the J gene end by 2 bases; junction bases not matched to a gene: 10. In germline, CDR1 is LGHNA, CDR2 YSLEER. This CDR3 has 16 amino acids. The CDR3 nucleotides are TGCGCCAGCAGTATGGAGTTGGCGGGAGCCTACAATGAGCAGTTCTTC. The encoded protein is CASSMELAGAYNEQFF.

The chain recombines TRBV7-9 with TRBJ1-3; the D is unclear. V was pared by 1 base and J by 14 bases, with 15 bases between. CDR3 length: 13 residues. CDR1 and CDR2 from the germline V gene are SEHNR and FQNEAQ (reference sequence). CDR3 sequence (DNA): TGTGCCAGCAGCTTAGTTGGTATAGAACCCTTATATTTT. Translating it yields CASSLVGIEPLYF. Variable domain in full (rest from reference TRBV7-9 and TRBJ1-3): DTGVSQNPRHKITKRGQNVTFRCDPISEHNRLYWYRQTLGQGPEFLTYFQNEAQLEKSRLLSDRFSAERPKGSFSTLEIQRTEQGDSAMYLCASSLVGIEPLYFGEGSWLTVV.

V usage is TRBV7-9 and J usage is TRBJ2-5; D gene ambiguous. This CDR3 region has 18 residues. Between the trimmed V and J ends, which lost 5 bases and 4 bases, there was a span of 26 bases. Per germline, CDR1 SEHNR and CDR2 FQNEAQ (reference sequence). CDR3 bases: TGTGCCAGCAGCCACCTCTTGGGCGGCCCGGAAGGCCCAGAGACCCAGTACTTC. Translation gives CASSHLLGGPEGPETQYF.

The V call is TRBV28, the J call TRBJ2-7; 10 bases match TRBD2. Germline CDR1 and CDR2: MDHEN and SYDVKM. V lost 6 bases, J lost 4 bases, and 9 bases stayed unmatched. CDR3 size: 15 residues. The CDR3, as DNA: TGTGCCAGCAGCGATCGCGGGACTAGCGAGTACGAGCAGTACTTC. Translated, it gives CASSDRGTSEYEQYF.

The chain recombines TRBV6-1 with TRBJ2-7, with unresolved D. Trimming cost V 3 bases and J 2 bases, with 8 bases left between them. Germline assignment: CDR1 MNHNS and CDR2 SASEGT. The CDR3 is made up of 13 amino acids. The CDR3 DNA reads TGTGCCAGCAGTGATCGAGGTACCTACGAGCAGTACTTC. Amino acid sequence: CASSDRGTYEQYF.

J is TRBJ2-7 and V is TRBV4-3, with a weak D call TRBD2 (6 bases). Germline values: CDR1 LGHNA, CDR2 YSLEER. Trimming took off 0 bases at V and 3 bases at J, with 18 bases between the two ends. CDR3 length: 17 amino acids. CDR3 in amino acids: CASSQDNAGRPLYEQYF. CDR3 DNA sequence: TGCGCCAGCAGCCAAGACAACGCGGGACGGCCGCTCTACGAGCAGTACTTC.

A single count supports this clone. V and J are TRBV29-1 and TRBJ1-1; D gene unclear. Germline values: CDR1 SQVTM, CDR2 ANQGSEA. The CDR3 totals 12 residues. V lost 2 bases and J 1 base, leaving 5 bases between the germline ends. The CDR3 sequence: CSVEPPNTEAFF. In nucleotides, the CDR3 is TGCAGCGTTGAACCCCCGAACACTGAAGCTTTCTTT.

The chain recombines TRBV7-9 with TRBJ2-1; the D is unclear. Deletions cut 3 bases from V and 4 bases from J, with 13 bases between. The CDR3 consists of 15 residues. Germline lookup yields CDR1 SEHNR and CDR2 FQNEAQ (reference sequence). CDR3 DNA sequence: TGTGCCAGCAGCTTGGAGTTGATGCAATACAATGAGCAGTTCTTC. It is translated as CASSLELMQYNEQFF.

V is TRBV13 and J is TRBJ2-1; 13 bases line up with TRBD2. In germline, CDR1 is PRHDT, CDR2 FYEKMQ (reference sequence). The CDR3 consists of 14 residues. V was pared by 5 bases and J by 8 bases, with 3 bases of the junction left unmatched. The CDR3 loop reads CASSGLAGVYEQFF. In DNA form, the CDR3 reads TGTGCCAGCAGCGGACTAGCGGGAGTATATGAGCAGTTCTTC.

This rearrangement joins TRBV7-2 to TRBJ2-1; 12 bases map to TRBD2. This CDR3 is 16 amino acids long. The junction had 7 bases not matched to a gene; V was cut back by 1 base and J by 9 bases. Per the germline V gene, CDR1 is SGHTA and CDR2 is FQGNSA. The CDR3 DNA sequence: TGTGCCAGCAGCTTAGAACTAGCGGGAGGAGGGAGTGAGCAGTTCTTC. It encodes CASSLELAGGGSEQFF.

The table lists this clone with a count of one. The chain recombines TRBV28 with TRBJ1-5; the D is unclear. The CDR3 has 13 residues. The V end lost 5 bases, the J end lost 3 bases, and 8 bases lay between the germline ends. The germline gives CDR1 MDHEN, CDR2 SYDVKM. This CDR3 reads CASSHLLNQPQHF. DNA for the CDR3: TGTGCCAGCAGTCACCTGCTCAATCAGCCCCAGCATTTT.

The chain uses TRBV27 and TRBJ2-1, with 10 bases that match TRBD2. Trimming took 7 bases from V and 9 from J; bases not matched to a gene: 12. In germline, CDR1 is MNHEY, CDR2 SMNVEV (reference sequence). The CDR3 totals 15 residues. The CDR3 is CASTPSGRGPGEQFF. The CDR3 bases are TGTGCCAGCACTCCCAGCGGGAGGGGGCCCGGTGAGCAGTTCTTC.

This chain links TRBV9 with TRBJ2-3; TRBD2 might be the D (6 bases). This CDR3 is built from 14 residues. V was clipped by 4 bases and J by 1 base, with 10 bases between them. Germline V CDR1 and CDR2: SGDLS, YYNGEE. CDR3 in amino acids: CASSPGGGTDTQYF. CDR3 bases: TGTGCCAGCAGCCCCGGAGGGGGCACAGATACGCAGTATTTT.

The chain carries TRBV7-2 and TRBJ2-5; 7 bases are a match to TRBD2. From germline, CDR1 is SGHTA and CDR2 FQGNSA. The CDR3 sequence is 14 residues long. J was trimmed by 5 bases and V by 8 bases; bases with no gene match: 11. The DNA of the CDR3 is TGTGCCAGCGTTCTTGGAGCGGGAACGGAGACCCAGTACTTC. Its protein product is CASVLGAGTETQYF.

The chain uses TRBV30 and TRBJ1-2; D is possibly TRBD1 (6 bases). V was pared by 2 bases and J by 8 bases, with 12 bases between. The V gene's germline CDR1 is GTSNPN and CDR2 SVGIG (reference sequence). The CDR3 covers 12 residues. CDR3 sequence: CAWSQGQSGYTF. CDR3 nucleotides: TGTGCCTGGAGTCAAGGACAGTCGGGCTACACCTTC.

V gene TRBV19 combines with J gene TRBJ2-2; possibly TRBD2 for D (6 bases). Between the trimmed V and J ends, which lost 3 bases and 9 bases, there was a span of 23 bases. This CDR3 spans 17 amino acids. CDR1 and CDR2 (germline): LNHDA, SQIVND (reference sequence). The CDR3 protein is CASSIRRLEGTLRELFF. The DNA for the CDR3 is TGTGCCAGTAGTATCCGGCGACTGGAGGGGACCCTCCGGGAGCTGTTTTTT. The full variable domain, its missing parts supplied by reference TRBV19 and TRBJ2-2, is DGGITQSPKYLFRKEGQNVTLSCEQNLNHDAMYWYRQDPGQGLRLIYYSQIVNDFQKGDIAEGYSVSREKKESFPLTVTSAQKNPTAFYLCASSIRRLEGTLRELFFGEGSRLTVL.